A selection of T cell receptor beta chains follows, all from one sample in a study of T-cell memory formation after mild COVID-19. One entry per CDR3 protein results from TCRdb running MiXCR on the 5' RACE reads. The sample includes around 140,000 distinct CDR3 sequences, 15% to 20% of them seen just once. What was sequenced was PBMCs or a T cell subset sorted from them (not recorded which). All receptors derive from an adult woman who had mild COVID-19 (a few samples of this study predate the infection). Cell type and time point are not known. Both conserved end residues are part of each CDR3. D genes are given only for firm matches. Expanded clones get a size class; other rows say once, few or many, or leave the size out.

>TRBV7-8|.|TRBJ1-5|.
TGTGCCAGCAGCTTAGCGAGTATCAGTAGGGGACGATCCAATCAGCCCCAGCATTTT
CASSLASISRGRSNQPQHF
>TRBV9|.|TRBJ2-3|.
TGTGCCAGTAGCACATTACGCACAGATACGCAGTATTTT
CASSTLRTDTQYF
>TRBV6-2/TRBV6-3|TRBD1|TRBJ2-7|.
TGTGCCAGCAAAACATGGGACAGGACCCCCTACGAGCAGTACTTC
CASKTWDRTPYEQYF
>TRBV24-1|.|TRBJ2-2|few
TGTGCCACCAGTGCCCCCGGGCCCAGGGGAGGGGAGCTGTTTTTT
CATSAPGPRGGELFF
>TRBV12-3/TRBV12-4|TRBD2|TRBJ2-1|few
TGTGCCAGCAGCCCTACAAGCGGGAGGGCCGGCAATGAGCAGTTCTTC
CASSPTSGRAGNEQFF
>TRBV12-3/TRBV12-4|.|TRBJ2-5|few
TGTGCCAGCAGTTTTTCAGGGAGGAGAGAGACCCAGTACTTC
CASSFSGRRETQYF
>TRBV5-1|.|TRBJ2-2|.
TGCGCCAGCAGCTTGGGCAGCGGATACACCGGGGAGCTGTTTTTT
CASSLGSGYTGELFF
>TRBV7-3|.|TRBJ2-5|few
TGTGCCAGCAGCTTCCGCGGCGGGGTACGGGAGACCCAGTACTTC
CASSFRGGVRETQYF
>TRBV12-3/TRBV12-4|TRBD2|TRBJ2-1|.
TGTGCCAGCAGTGGGACTAGCGGGAGGGCTCGTGAGCAGTTCTTC
CASSGTSGRAREQFF
>TRBV12-3/TRBV12-4|TRBD1|TRBJ1-1|once
TGTGCCAGCAGTTGGGACAGGGGGAACACTGAAGCTTTCTTT
CASSWDRGNTEAFF
>TRBV24-1|.|TRBJ2-1|.
TGTGCCACCAGTGATTTAAACTTGAGCTCCTACAATGAGCAGTTCTTC
CATSDLNLSSYNEQFF
>TRBV5-5|TRBD1|TRBJ1-2|few
TGTGCCAGCAGCTTTAGGCCGACAGGGTCCAACTATGGCTACACCTTC
CASSFRPTGSNYGYTF
>TRBV5-5|TRBD1|TRBJ2-5|few
TGTGCCAGCAGCTTGGGGACAGGGGGCATGGAGACCCAGTACTTC
CASSLGTGGMETQYF
>TRBV20-1|.|TRBJ2-3|.
TGCAGTGCTAGGATCACTCTGCTCACAGATACGCAGTATTTT
CSARITLLTDTQYF
>TRBV29-1|TRBD1|TRBJ1-2|.
TGCAGCGTTGACAGGGCAGGGGGCTCCCTACTAGACTATGGCTACACCTTC
CSVDRAGGSLLDYGYTF
>TRBV12-3/TRBV12-4|TRBD1|TRBJ2-4|few
TGTGCCAGCAGGTCCGGGACAGGGGTTTCGAACATTCAGTACTTC
CASRSGTGVSNIQYF
>TRBV12-3/TRBV12-4|TRBD2|TRBJ2-3|many
TGTGCCAGCAGTTACCTGACTAGCGGGATGGTTACGCAGTATTTT
CASSYLTSGMVTQYF
>TRBV11-2|.|TRBJ1-1|once
TGTGCCAGCAGCCGCGGGACATTTGAAGCTTTCTTT
CASSRGTFEAFF
>TRBV19|.|TRBJ1-5|.
TGTGCCAGTACGGACAGCAATAGCAATCAGCCCCAGCATTTT
CASTDSNSNQPQHF
>TRBV9|.|TRBJ2-3|few
TGTGCCAGCAGCCCCCGACAGGAATCCACAGATACGCAGTATTTT
CASSPRQESTDTQYF
>TRBV7-2|.|TRBJ1-5|few
TGTGCCAGCAGCGGGGGGTCCCCAGGGTTAAATCAGCCCCAGCATTTT
CASSGGSPGLNQPQHF
>TRBV5-4|TRBD2|TRBJ2-2|few
TGTGCCAGCAGCTCCGGGACTAGCACGAACACCGGGGAGCTGTTTTTT
CASSSGTSTNTGELFF
>TRBV7-2|TRBD2|TRBJ2-2|.
TGTGCCAGCCGGGAGGGCGGTAACACCGGGGAGCTGTTTTTT
CASREGGNTGELFF
>TRBV7-3|.|TRBJ1-1|few
TGTGCCAGCGGACGTACCGGCCAAGAAGCTTTCTTT
CASGRTGQEAFF
>TRBV18|TRBD2|TRBJ2-1|few
TGTGCCAGCTCACCCCTCCCGGGACTAGCGGGAGGTCAACTGAATGAGCAGTTCTTC
CASSPLPGLAGGQLNEQFF
>TRBV11-2|TRBD2|TRBJ2-3|few
TGTGCCAGCAGCGCGTGGCGGGGGGAGACAGATACGCAGTATTTT
CASSAWRGETDTQYF
>TRBV7-2|.|TRBJ1-4|few
TGTGCCAGCAGCATAACAGGGTTACAGGAAAAACTGTTTTTT
CASSITGLQEKLFF
>TRBV11-1|.|TRBJ2-5|.
TGTGCCAGCGAACGGCAAGAGACCCAGTACTTC
CASERQETQYF
>TRBV7-2|.|TRBJ1-5|.
TGTGCCAGCAGCTTATGGGGGTCTCGCAATCAGCCCCAGCATTTT
CASSLWGSRNQPQHF
>TRBV19|TRBD1|TRBJ2-7|.
TGTGCCAGTAGTAAAGCAGGGGGCTACGAGCAGTACTTC
CASSKAGGYEQYF
>TRBV6-6|.|TRBJ1-2|.
TGTGCCAGCAGTTACTCTGGCGGAAATAACTATGGCTACACCTTC
CASSYSGGNNYGYTF
>TRBV12-3/TRBV12-4|TRBD1|TRBJ1-5|.
TGTGCCATCGGACAGGGGCGTCAGCCCCAGCATTTT
CAIGQGRQPQHF
>TRBV5-1|.|TRBJ2-7|.
TGCGCCAGCAGCTTGGTTTTGGACGGGGAAAGCTCCTACGAGCAGTACTTC
CASSLVLDGESSYEQYF
>TRBV29-1|.|TRBJ1-1|few
TGCAGCTCCAGGGGAAGATCGAACACTGAAGCTTTCTTT
CSSRGRSNTEAFF
>TRBV7-9|TRBD1|TRBJ1-2|few
TGTGCCAGCAGCCCAAGTCTCACAGGGGGCGCGGCTGGCTACACCTTC
CASSPSLTGGAAGYTF
>TRBV4-1|TRBD1|TRBJ1-5|few
TGCGCCAGCAGCCCCCGACAGGGCGTAAGTCAGCCCCAGCATTTT
CASSPRQGVSQPQHF
>TRBV7-2|TRBD2|TRBJ2-7|.
TGTGCCAGCAGCCTGGATTTGCGGGAGGTCAACGAGCAGTACTTC
CASSLDLREVNEQYF
>TRBV24-1|TRBD1|TRBJ2-1|.
TGTGCCACCAGTGGCCTGGGACAGGTAGCTGAGCAGTTCTTC
CATSGLGQVAEQFF
>TRBV19|TRBD2|TRBJ2-7|.
TGTGCCAGTAGACCGACTAGCGGGACCTACGAGCAGTACTTC
CASRPTSGTYEQYF
>TRBV7-2|.|TRBJ2-5|few
TGTGCCAGCAGCTTAGAACGCCGGCAAGAGACCCAGTACTTC
CASSLERRQETQYF
>TRBV4-3|.|TRBJ2-1|few
TGCGCCAGCAGCCAAGATCTCAGAGTAGCAAGTGCGAATGAGCAGTTCTTC
CASSQDLRVASANEQFF
>TRBV24-1|TRBD1|TRBJ2-1|.
TGTGCCACCCGACCTGGGACAGGGCAACCTTCAGGTGAGCAGTTCTTC
CATRPGTGQPSGEQFF
>TRBV4-3|.|TRBJ2-5|many
TGCGCCAGCAGCCAAGGTTCGGAAGAGACCCAGTACTTC
CASSQGSEETQYF
>TRBV20-1|.|TRBJ2-5|few
TGCAGTGCTCGGAGGAATCAGGGGCTGGAGACCCAGTACTTC
CSARRNQGLETQYF
>TRBV5-4|.|TRBJ2-3|.
TGTGCCATCCGAGGTGGGAGCACAGATACGCAGTATTTT
CAIRGGSTDTQYF
>TRBV30|.|TRBJ1-1|.
TGTGCCTGGAGACAGGGGAACACTGAAGCTTTCTTT
CAWRQGNTEAFF
>TRBV29-1|.|TRBJ2-7|few
TGCAGCGCCCAAAGGGGCAGGGCCTATGGGGAGCAGTACTTC
CSAQRGRAYGEQYF
>TRBV10-3|TRBD2|TRBJ2-1|.
TGTGCCATCAGGGGGACTAGCGGGAGAACCTACAATGAGCAGTTCTTC
CAIRGTSGRTYNEQFF